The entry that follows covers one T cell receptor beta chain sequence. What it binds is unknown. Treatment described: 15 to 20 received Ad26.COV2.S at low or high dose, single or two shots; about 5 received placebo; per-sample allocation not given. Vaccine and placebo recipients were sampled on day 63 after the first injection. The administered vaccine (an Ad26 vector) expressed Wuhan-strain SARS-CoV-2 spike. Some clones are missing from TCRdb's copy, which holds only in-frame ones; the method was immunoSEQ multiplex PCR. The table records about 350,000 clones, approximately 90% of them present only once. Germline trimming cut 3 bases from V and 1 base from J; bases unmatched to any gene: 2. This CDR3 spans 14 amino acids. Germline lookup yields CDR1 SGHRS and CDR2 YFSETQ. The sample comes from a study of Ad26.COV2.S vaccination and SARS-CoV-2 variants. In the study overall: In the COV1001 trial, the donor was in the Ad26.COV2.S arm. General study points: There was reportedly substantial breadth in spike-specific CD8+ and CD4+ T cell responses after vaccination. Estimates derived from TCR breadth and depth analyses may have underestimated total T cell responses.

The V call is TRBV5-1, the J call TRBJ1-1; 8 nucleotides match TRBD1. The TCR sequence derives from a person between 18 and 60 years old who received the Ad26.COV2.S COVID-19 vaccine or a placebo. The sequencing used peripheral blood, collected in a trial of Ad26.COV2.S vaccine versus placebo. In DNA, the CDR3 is TGCGCCAGCAGCTACGACAGGGGGAACACTGAAGCTTTCTTT. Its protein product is CASSYDRGNTEAFF.